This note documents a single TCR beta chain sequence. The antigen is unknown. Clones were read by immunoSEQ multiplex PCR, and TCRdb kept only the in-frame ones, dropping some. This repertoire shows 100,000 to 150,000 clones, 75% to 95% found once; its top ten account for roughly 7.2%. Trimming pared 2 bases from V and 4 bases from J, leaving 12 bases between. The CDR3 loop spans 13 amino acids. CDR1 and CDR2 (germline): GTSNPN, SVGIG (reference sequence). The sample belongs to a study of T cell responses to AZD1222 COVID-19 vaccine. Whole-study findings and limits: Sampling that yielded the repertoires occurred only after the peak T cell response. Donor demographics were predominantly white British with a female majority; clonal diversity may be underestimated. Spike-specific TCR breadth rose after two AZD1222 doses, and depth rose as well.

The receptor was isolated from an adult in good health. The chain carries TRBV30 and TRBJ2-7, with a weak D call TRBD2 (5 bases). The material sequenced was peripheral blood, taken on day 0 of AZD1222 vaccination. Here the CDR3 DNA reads TGTGCCTGGAGTCGAGGGTCCCGATACGAGCAGTACTTC. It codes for CAWSRGSRYEQYF.